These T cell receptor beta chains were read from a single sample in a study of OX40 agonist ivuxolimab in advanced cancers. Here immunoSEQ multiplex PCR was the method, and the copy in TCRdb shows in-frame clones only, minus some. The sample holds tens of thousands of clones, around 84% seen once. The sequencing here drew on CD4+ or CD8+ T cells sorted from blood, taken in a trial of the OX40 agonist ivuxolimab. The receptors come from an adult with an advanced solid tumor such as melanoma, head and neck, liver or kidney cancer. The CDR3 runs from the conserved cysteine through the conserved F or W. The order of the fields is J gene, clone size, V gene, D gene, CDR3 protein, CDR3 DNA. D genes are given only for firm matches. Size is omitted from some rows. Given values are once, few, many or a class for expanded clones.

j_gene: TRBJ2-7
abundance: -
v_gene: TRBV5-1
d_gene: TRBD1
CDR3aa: CASSLEGQGGSAQYF
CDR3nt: TGCGCCAGCAGCTTGGAGGGACAGGGAGGTTCTGCGCAGTACTTC

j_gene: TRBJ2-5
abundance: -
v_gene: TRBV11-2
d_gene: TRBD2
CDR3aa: CASSLGLAAQETQYF
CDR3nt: TGTGCCAGCAGCTTAGGACTAGCAGCCCAAGAGACCCAGTACTTC

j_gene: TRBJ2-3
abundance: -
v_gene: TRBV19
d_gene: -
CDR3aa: CASSILTNTDTQYF
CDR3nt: TGTGCCAGTAGTATTTTGACCAACACAGATACGCAGTATTTT

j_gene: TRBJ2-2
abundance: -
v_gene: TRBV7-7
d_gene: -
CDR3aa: CASSLVGVPPGELFF
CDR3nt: TGTGCTAGCAGCTTAGTTGGCGTCCCCCCCGGGGAGCTGTTTTTT

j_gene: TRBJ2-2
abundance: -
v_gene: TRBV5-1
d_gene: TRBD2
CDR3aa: CASSLTSGRPGELFF
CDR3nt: TGCGCCAGCAGCTTGACTAGCGGGAGGCCCGGGGAGCTGTTTTTT

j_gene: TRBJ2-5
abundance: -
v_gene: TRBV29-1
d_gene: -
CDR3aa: CSVVQGETQYF
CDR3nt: TGCAGCGTTGTACAGGGAGAGACCCAGTACTTC

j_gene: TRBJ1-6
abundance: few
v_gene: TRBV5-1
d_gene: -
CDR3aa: CASSLDRLPNSPLHF
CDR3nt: TGCGCCAGCAGCTTGGACAGGCTGCCGAATTCACCCCTCCACTTT

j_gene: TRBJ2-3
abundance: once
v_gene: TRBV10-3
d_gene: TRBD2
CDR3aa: CAISTGTSGGDTQYF
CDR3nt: TGTGCCATCAGTACCGGGACTAGCGGTGGAGATACGCAGTATTTT

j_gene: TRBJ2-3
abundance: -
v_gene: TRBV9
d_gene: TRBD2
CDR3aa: CASSQRGLAGYTDTQYF
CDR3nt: TGTGCCAGCAGCCAAAGGGGACTAGCGGGCTACACAGATACGCAGTATTTT

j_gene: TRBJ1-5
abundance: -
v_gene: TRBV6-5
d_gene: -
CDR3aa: CASSYSGTLRQPQHF
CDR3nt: TGTGCCAGCAGTTACTCAGGGACGCTTCGGCAGCCCCAGCATTTT

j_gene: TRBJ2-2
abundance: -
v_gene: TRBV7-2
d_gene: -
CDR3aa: CASSPGSMNTGELFF
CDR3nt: TGTGCCAGCAGTCCCGGGTCGATGAACACCGGGGAGCTGTTTTTT

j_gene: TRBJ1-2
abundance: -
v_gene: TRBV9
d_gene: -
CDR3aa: CANPAGNNYGYTF
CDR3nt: TGTGCCAACCCCGCCGGGAATAACTATGGCTACACCTTC

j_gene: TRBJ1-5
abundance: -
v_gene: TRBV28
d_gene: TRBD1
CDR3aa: CASSWTGNQPQHF
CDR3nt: TGTGCCAGCAGTTGGACAGGGAATCAGCCCCAGCATTTT

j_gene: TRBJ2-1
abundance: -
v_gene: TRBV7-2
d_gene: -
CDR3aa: CASSRPAAHNEQFF
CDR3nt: TGTGCCAGCAGCCGACCCGCGGCCCACAATGAGCAGTTCTTC

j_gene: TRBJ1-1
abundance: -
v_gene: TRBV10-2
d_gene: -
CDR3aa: CASSGARGEKDTEAFF
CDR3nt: TGCGCCAGCAGTGGGGCTCGGGGGGAGAAAGACACTGAAGCTTTCTTT

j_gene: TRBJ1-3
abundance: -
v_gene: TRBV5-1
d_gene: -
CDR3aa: CASSLGFSGNTIYF
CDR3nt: TGCGCCAGCAGCTTGGGCTTCTCTGGAAACACCATATATTTT

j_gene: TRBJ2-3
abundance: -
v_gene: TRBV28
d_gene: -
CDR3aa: CASSFPGTDTQYF
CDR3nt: TGTGCCAGCAGTTTTCCCGGCACAGATACGCAGTATTTT

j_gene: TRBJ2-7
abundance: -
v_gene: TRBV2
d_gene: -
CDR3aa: CASSRNPTESSYEQYF
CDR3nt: TGTGCCAGCAGTCGAAACCCGACAGAAAGCTCCTACGAGCAGTACTTC

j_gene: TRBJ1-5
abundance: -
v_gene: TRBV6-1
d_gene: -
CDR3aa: CASSEATENQPQHF
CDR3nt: TGTGCCAGCAGTGAAGCCACAGAGAATCAGCCCCAGCATTTT

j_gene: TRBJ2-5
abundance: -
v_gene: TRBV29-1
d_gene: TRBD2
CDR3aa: CSVGRTSGSRETQYF
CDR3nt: TGCAGCGTCGGGAGGACTAGCGGGAGTCGAGAGACCCAGTACTTC

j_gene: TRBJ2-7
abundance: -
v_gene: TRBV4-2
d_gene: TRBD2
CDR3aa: CASSQDSSGISYEQYF
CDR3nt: TGTGCCAGCAGCCAAGATTCTAGCGGGATATCGTACGAGCAGTACTTC

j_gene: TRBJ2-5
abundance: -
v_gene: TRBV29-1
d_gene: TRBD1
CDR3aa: CSVSRQGAAGETQYF
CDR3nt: TGCAGCGTTTCCAGACAGGGGGCCGCCGGGGAGACCCAGTACTTC

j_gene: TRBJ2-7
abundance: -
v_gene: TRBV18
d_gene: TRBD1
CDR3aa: CASSFTSYAGQAEGEQYF
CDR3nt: TGTGCCAGCTCCTTTACCTCGTACGCGGGACAGGCTGAAGGCGAGCAGTACTTC

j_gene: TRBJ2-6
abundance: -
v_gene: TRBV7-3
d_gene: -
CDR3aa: CASSSHSGANVLTF
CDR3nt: TGTGCCAGCAGCTCCCACTCTGGGGCCAACGTCCTGACTTTC

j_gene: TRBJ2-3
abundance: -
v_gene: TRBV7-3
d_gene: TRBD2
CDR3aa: CASSPGTSPTDTQYF
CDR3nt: TGTGCCAGCAGCCCTGGGACTAGCCCCACAGATACGCAGTATTTT

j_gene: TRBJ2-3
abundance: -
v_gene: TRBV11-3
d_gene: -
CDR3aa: CASSFTRAADTQYF
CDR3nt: TGTGCCAGCAGCTTTACCCGGGCTGCAGATACGCAGTATTTT

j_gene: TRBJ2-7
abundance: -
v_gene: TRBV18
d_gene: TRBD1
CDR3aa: CASSRTGVYEQYF
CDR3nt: TGTGCCAGCTCACGGACAGGGGTGTACGAGCAGTACTTC

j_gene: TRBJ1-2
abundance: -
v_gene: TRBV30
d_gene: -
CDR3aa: CAWRLGDYGYTF
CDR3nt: TGTGCCTGGAGGTTAGGGGACTATGGCTACACCTTC

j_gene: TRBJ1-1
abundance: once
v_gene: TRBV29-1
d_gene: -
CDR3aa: CSGGSLTDTEAFF
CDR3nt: TGCAGCGGAGGGTCCCTTACAGACACTGAAGCTTTCTTT

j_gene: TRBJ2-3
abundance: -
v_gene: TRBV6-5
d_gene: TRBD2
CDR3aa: CASKIAGVGTDTQYF
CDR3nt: TGTGCCAGCAAAATAGCGGGAGTAGGCACAGATACGCAGTATTTT

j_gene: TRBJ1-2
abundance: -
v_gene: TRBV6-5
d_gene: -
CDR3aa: CASSQGPANYGYTF
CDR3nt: TGTGCCAGCAGCCAGGGGCCAGCCAACTATGGCTACACCTTC

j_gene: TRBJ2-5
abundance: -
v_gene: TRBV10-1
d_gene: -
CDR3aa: CASSESGGQETQYF
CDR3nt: TGCGCCAGCAGTGAGTCCGGCGGCCAAGAGACCCAGTACTTC

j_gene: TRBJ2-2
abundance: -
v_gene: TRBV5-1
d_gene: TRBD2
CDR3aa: CASSLDSGRADTGELFF
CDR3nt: TGCGCCAGCAGCTTGGATAGCGGGAGGGCAGACACCGGGGAGCTGTTTTTT

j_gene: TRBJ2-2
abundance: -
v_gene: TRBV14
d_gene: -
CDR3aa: CASSQGRYTGELFF
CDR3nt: TGTGCCAGCAGCCAAGGGAGGTACACCGGGGAGCTGTTTTTT

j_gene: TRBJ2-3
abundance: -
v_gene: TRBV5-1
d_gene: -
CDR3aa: CASSLDFPHTDTQYF
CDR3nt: TGCGCCAGCAGCTTGGATTTCCCGCACACAGATACGCAGTATTTT

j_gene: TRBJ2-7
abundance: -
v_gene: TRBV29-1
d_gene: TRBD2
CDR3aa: CSATGLVSLEQYF
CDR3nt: TGCAGCGCCACCGGACTAGTAAGTCTCGAGCAGTACTTC

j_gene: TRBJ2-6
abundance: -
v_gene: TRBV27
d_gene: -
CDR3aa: CASSLTGHSGANVLTF
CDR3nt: TGTGCCAGCAGTCTTACTGGACACTCTGGGGCCAACGTCCTGACTTTC

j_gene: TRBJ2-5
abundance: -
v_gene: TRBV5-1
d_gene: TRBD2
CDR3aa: CASSSLAGGQETQYF
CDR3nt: TGCGCCAGCAGCTCCCTAGCGGGAGGACAAGAGACCCAGTACTTC

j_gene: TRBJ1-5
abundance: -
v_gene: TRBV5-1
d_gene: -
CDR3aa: CASSLEGSVGSNQPQHF
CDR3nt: TGCGCCAGCAGCTTGGAAGGCAGTGTTGGGAGCAATCAGCCCCAGCATTTT

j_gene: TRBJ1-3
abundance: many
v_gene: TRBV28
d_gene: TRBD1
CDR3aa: CASSSTTGRDTIYF
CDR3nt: TGTGCCAGCAGTTCTACGACAGGGCGGGACACCATATATTTT

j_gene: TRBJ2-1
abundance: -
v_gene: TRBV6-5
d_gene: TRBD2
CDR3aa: CASSAPGLAGTKFF
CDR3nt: TGTGCCAGCAGCGCCCCGGGACTAGCGGGGACAAAGTTCTTC

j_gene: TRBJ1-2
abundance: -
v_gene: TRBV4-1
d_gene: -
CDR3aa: CASSQDRWGSEYGYTF
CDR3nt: TGCGCCAGCAGCCAAGATCGATGGGGCAGCGAGTATGGCTACACCTTC

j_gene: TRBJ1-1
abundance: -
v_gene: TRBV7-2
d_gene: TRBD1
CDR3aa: CASRSYTGGLNTEAFF
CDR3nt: TGTGCCAGCAGGAGCTACACAGGGGGCCTGAACACTGAAGCTTTCTTT

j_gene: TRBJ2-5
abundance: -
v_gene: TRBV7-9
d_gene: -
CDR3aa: CASSTGQETQYF
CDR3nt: TGTGCCAGCAGCACAGGCCAAGAGACCCAGTACTTC

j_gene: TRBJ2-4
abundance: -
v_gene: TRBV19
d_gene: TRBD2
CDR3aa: CASTEGLADLAKNIQYF
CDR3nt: TGTGCCAGTACCGAGGGACTAGCGGACCTAGCCAAAAACATTCAGTACTTC

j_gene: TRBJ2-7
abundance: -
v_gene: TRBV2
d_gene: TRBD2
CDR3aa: CASSEAAGEGYEQYF
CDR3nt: TGTGCCAGCAGTGAAGCCGCGGGAGAAGGCTACGAGCAGTACTTC

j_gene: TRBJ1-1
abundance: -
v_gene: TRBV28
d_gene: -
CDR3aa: CASSPTGRQFPEAFF
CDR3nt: TGTGCCAGCAGTCCAACCGGGCGGCAGTTTCCTGAAGCTTTCTTT

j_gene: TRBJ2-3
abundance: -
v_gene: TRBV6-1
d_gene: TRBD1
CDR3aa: CASSEAENRGRGTDTQYF
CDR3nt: TGTGCCAGCAGTGAAGCGGAGAACAGGGGAAGGGGCACAGATACGCAGTATTTT

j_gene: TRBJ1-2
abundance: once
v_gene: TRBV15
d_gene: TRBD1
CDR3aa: CATSNGTVPIYGYTF
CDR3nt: TGTGCCACCAGCAATGGGACAGTCCCGATCTATGGCTACACCTTC

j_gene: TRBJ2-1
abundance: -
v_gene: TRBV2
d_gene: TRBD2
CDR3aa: CASGNGVAGFNEQFF
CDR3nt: TGTGCCAGCGGGAACGGGGTAGCGGGATTCAATGAGCAGTTCTTC

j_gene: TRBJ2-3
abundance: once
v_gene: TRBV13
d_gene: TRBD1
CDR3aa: CASSFTGGTDTQYF
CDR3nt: TGTGCCAGCAGCTTCACAGGGGGCACAGATACGCAGTATTTT

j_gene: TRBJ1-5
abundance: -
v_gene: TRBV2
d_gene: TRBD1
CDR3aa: CASSLQGARFEPQHF
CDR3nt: TGTGCCAGCAGCCTACAGGGGGCGCGATTTGAGCCCCAGCATTTT

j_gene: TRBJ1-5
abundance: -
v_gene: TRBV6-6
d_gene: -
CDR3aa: CASSYGDQPQHF
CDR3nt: TGTGCCAGCAGTTACGGGGATCAGCCCCAGCATTTT

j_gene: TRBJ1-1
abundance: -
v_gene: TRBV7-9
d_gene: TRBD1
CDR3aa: CASSPDRGLGTEAFF
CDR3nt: TGTGCCAGCAGCCCAGACAGGGGGCTCGGCACTGAAGCTTTCTTT

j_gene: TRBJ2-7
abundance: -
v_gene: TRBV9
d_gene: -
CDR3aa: CASSVGVEVNDEQYF
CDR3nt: TGTGCCAGCAGCGTAGGGGTAGAAGTAAACGACGAGCAGTACTTC

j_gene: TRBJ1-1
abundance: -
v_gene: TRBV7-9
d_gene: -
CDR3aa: CASSLDTGYTEAFF
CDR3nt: TGTGCCAGCAGCCTAGATACAGGGTACACTGAAGCTTTCTTT

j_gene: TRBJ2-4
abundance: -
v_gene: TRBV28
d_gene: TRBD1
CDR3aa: CASSLDRGKNIQYF
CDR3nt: TGTGCCAGCAGTTTAGACAGGGGAAAAAACATTCAGTACTTC

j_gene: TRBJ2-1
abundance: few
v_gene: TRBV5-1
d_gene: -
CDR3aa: CASSLRRGYEQFF
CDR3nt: TGCGCCAGCAGCTTGAGAAGGGGGTATGAGCAGTTCTTC